This TCR beta chain originates from a study of shared clonotypes between healthy human individuals. Study at large: A couple of female and a few male donors aged 18 to 49 were enrolled.

Assay: immunoSEQ multiplex PCR; the TCRdb copy retains only in-frame clones and omits some. The repertoire consists of about 2.4 million clones, with just over 90% occurring once and the leading ten covering over 0.12%. In germline, CDR1 is SEHNR, CDR2 FQNEAQ (reference sequence). Trimming took 3 bases from V and 3 from J, leaving 8 bases between them. CDR3 length equals 13 residues. The specimen sequenced was naive CD4+ T cells sorted from blood. Subset specified: CD45RA+ positively selected. This chain uses TRBV7-9 with TRBJ1-1; D is unclear. The clonotype originates from a young man in good health. CDR3 loop: CASSFSPDTEAFF. CDR3 sequence (DNA): TGTGCCAGCAGCTTCAGCCCAGACACTGAAGCTTTCTTT.